One and the same sample provided the 26 T cell receptor beta chains below, sequenced in a study of blood T cells in healthy people across ages. Alongside a J-beta primer mix, a sample-barcoded 5' primer served in a second PCR lasting roughly 7 to 12 cycles. Via MiXCR, TCRdb re-called the 5' RACE reads, giving one row per CDR3 protein. The top ten hold over 3.5% of the sample, which has over a million distinct CDR3 sequences, less than 45% seen once. Material for sequencing was blood. The origin of the receptors is a woman younger than 30 in good health.

The rearrangement uses TRBV7-3 and TRBJ2-1, with TRBD2 matching over 7 bases. The CDR3 totals 14 residues. V shed 6 bases, J shed 4 bases, and the junction held 6 bases outside the gene matches. The germline V gene has CDR1 SGHTA and CDR2 FQGTGA. The chain's CDR3 is CASRNGGSYNEQFF. CDR3 in DNA: TGTGCCAGCAGGAACGGCGGGAGTTACAATGAGCAGTTCTTC.

Worth noting for this clonotype: Compared with germline, one end of the junction differs, possibly owing to a read error. The rearrangement uses TRBV7-2 and TRBJ1-3; D not resolved. This CDR3 comprises 15 residues. CDR1 is SGHTA and CDR2 is FQGNSA in the germline V gene. CDR3 residues: CVSSLVALFGNTIYF. In DNA form, the CDR3 reads TGTGTCAGCAGCTTAGTTGCGCTCTTCGGAAACACCATATATTTT.

The V gene is TRBV20-1, the J gene TRBJ2-4; D remains ambiguous. The end of the DNA fits TRBJ2-7 better, so the J call may be wrong. The CDR3 covers 11 residues. Germline V gene data show CDR1 as DFQATT and CDR2 as SNEGSKA (reference sequence). As DNA, the CDR3 is TGCAGTGCTACGGGCTACTACGAGCAGTACTTC. Translating gives CSATGYYEQYF.

The chain joins TRBV4-2 to TRBJ2-1, with unresolved D. The germline gives CDR1 LGHNA, CDR2 YNFKEQ. V was cut by 1 base and J by 5 bases, with 12 bases left in between. CDR3 length: 15 amino acids. The CDR3: CASSQVMSLDNEQFF. The DNA of the CDR3 is TGTGCCAGCAGCCAAGTGATGAGTCTGGACAATGAGCAGTTCTTC.

This clonotype was counted between two and nine times. The chain combines TRBV7-2 with TRBJ2-7; 7 nucleotides agree with TRBD2. The end of the DNA is better explained by TRBJ2-5, so the J call may be wrong. The length of the CDR3 is 17 residues. Germline V CDR1 and CDR2: SGHTA, FQGNSA. CDR3 sequence: CASSLELSSGTQETQYF. CDR3 DNA: TGTGCCAGCAGCTTAGAGTTATCTAGCGGCACACAAGAGACCCAGTACTTC.

The chain combines TRBV12-3 or TRBV12-4 with TRBJ2-3; the D gene could be TRBD1 or TRBD2 (5 bases each). V lost 6 bases and J lost 4, with 17 bases in between. The CDR3 length is 15 residues. The CDR3 protein is CASSRDGTSPDTQYF. The DNA of the CDR3 is TGTGCCAGCAGCAGGGACGGAACGTCTCCAGATACGCAGTATTTT.

The chain combines TRBV5-1 with TRBJ1-2; D remains unclear. Trimming pared 0 bases from V and 4 bases from J, leaving 10 bases between. From germline, CDR1 is SGHRS and CDR2 YFSETQ. The CDR3 runs to 14 residues. DNA of the CDR3: TGCGCCAGCAGCTTGGCATTCCCGTCCTATGGCTACACCTTC. Translated, it gives CASSLAFPSYGYTF.

The chain is built from TRBV20-1 and TRBJ1-5, with D hard to call. The V gene lost 0 bases and the J gene lost 4 bases, with 13 bases spanning the gap. The CDR3 is 15 amino acids. Germline V CDR1 and CDR2: DFQATT, SNEGSKA (reference sequence). The CDR3 sequence: CSARDPRAGNQPQHF. Written as DNA, the CDR3 is TGCAGTGCTAGAGATCCTAGGGCCGGGAATCAGCCCCAGCATTTT.

This sequence joins TRBV30 and TRBJ1-2, with 9 bases matching TRBD1. The CDR3 runs to 14 residues. The junction had 5 bases not matched to a gene; V was cut back by 2 bases and J by 4 bases. Per germline, CDR1 GTSNPN and CDR2 SVGIG (reference sequence). CDR3 loop: CAWSRDREVYGYTF. CDR3 nucleotide sequence: TGTGCCTGGAGTCGGGACAGGGAGGTCTATGGCTACACCTTC.

The sample holds a few counts of this clonotype. DNA for the CDR3: TGTGCCAGCAGTGTGGGCAGGGCGCCAGAGACCCAGTACTTC. Protein: CASSVGRAPETQYF. The chain carries TRBV12-3 or TRBV12-4 and TRBJ2-5; perhaps TRBD1 as D (5 bases). The V end lost 5 bases, the J end lost 4 bases, and 14 bases lay between the germline ends. This CDR3 has 14 amino acids.

This clonotype has only a few counts. J is TRBJ2-1 and V is TRBV27; TRBD2 matches at 9 bases. The V segment lost 1 base and the J segment 6 bases; nucleotides outside the gene matches: 7. The V gene's germline CDR1 is MNHEY and CDR2 SMNVEV (reference sequence). CDR3 length: 16 residues. The CDR3: CASSLLPSGTLNEQFF. The CDR3 nucleotides read TGTGCCAGCAGTTTATTACCTAGCGGGACCCTCAATGAGCAGTTCTTC.

The V gene is TRBV24-1, the J gene TRBJ2-1, with D unclear. V was shortened by 4 bases and J by 4 bases, with 10 bases between the two germline ends. The CDR3 runs to 14 residues. Germline lookup yields CDR1 KGHDR and CDR2 SFDVKD. CDR3 DNA: TGTGCCACCAGTGAACCCGACGGGTACAATGAGCAGTTCTTC. Residues: CATSEPDGYNEQFF.

The chain couples TRBV27 to TRBJ1-5; D not resolved. V lost 2 bases, J lost 1 base, and 9 bases lay in between. Germline CDR1 is MNHEY and CDR2 is SMNVEV (reference sequence). This CDR3 region has 15 residues. The CDR3 protein is CASSLKPQSNQPQHF. As DNA, the CDR3 is TGTGCCAGCAGTTTAAAACCCCAGAGCAATCAGCCCCAGCATTTT.

The J gene is TRBJ1-1, the V gene TRBV15; D is ambiguous. Germline assignment: CDR1 LNHNV and CDR2 YYDKDF (reference sequence). V lost 0 bases and J 1 base, leaving 3 bases between the germline ends. The CDR3 consists of 13 residues. CDR3 nucleotide sequence: TGTGCCACCAGCAGAGATAGGAACACTGAAGCTTTCTTT. As protein: CATSRDRNTEAFF. Full variable domain (missing parts from reference TRBV15 and TRBJ1-1): DAMVIQNPRYQVTQFGKPVTLSCSQTLNHNVMYWYQQKSSQAPKLLFHYYDKDFNNEADTPDNFQSRRPNTSFCFLDIRSPGLGDTAMYLCATSRDRNTEAFFGQGTRLTVV.

The chain recombines TRBV7-2 with TRBJ2-1; D call uncertain. The V end lost 7 bases, the J end lost 0 bases, and 10 bases lay between the germline ends. CDR1 is SGHTA and CDR2 is FQGNSA in the germline V gene. This CDR3 has 14 residues. The CDR3 reads CASTRASSYNEQFF. The CDR3 nucleotides are TGTGCCAGCACACGGGCTAGCTCCTACAATGAGCAGTTCTTC.

CDR3 amino acids: CASTSGSSGANVLTF. The CDR3 nucleotides read TGTGCCAGCACTAGCGGGAGTTCTGGGGCCAACGTCCTGACTTTC. The chain employs TRBV6-2 or TRBV6-3 and TRBJ2-6; 10 nucleotides match TRBD2. The CDR3 loop spans 15 amino acids. The germline V gene has CDR1 MNHEY and CDR2 SVGEGT. The trim removed 7 bases at V and 1 base at J, leaving 1 base unmatched.

With regard to this clonotype: A much more abundant neighbour one base away suggests this may be a read error. The V gene is TRBV10-3, the J gene TRBJ2-1, with 9 bases that match TRBD1. Germline CDR1 reads ENHRY; CDR2 reads SYGVKD. The CDR3 is made up of 14 amino acids. Trimming took 0 bases from V and 13 from J; bases not matched to a gene: 7. CDR3 nucleotide sequence: TGTGCCATCAGTGAGTCGACAGGGGGAGAGACCCAGTTCTTC. Protein: CAISESTGGETQFF.

The chain employs TRBV27 and TRBJ2-1, with D perhaps TRBD1 (5 bases). Between the trimmed V and J ends, which lost 3 bases and 10 bases, there was a span of 22 bases. The CDR3 totals 16 residues. Germline CDR1 is MNHEY and CDR2 is SMNVEV (reference sequence). The chain's CDR3 is CASSFSQGIRLREQFF. CDR3 in DNA: TGTGCCAGCAGTTTCTCTCAGGGCATCCGTCTCCGCGAGCAGTTCTTC.

This clonotype has at least ten counts. This chain connects TRBV7-6 to TRBJ2-7; TRBD1 agrees at 8 bases. Trimming removed 0 bases from V and 5 bases from J; junction bases left unmatched: 3. In germline, CDR1 is SGHVS, CDR2 FNYEAQ. CDR3 length: 14 amino acids. DNA of the CDR3: TGTGCCAGCAGCTTAGCCGGGACAGGTAACGAGCAGTACTTC. This codes for CASSLAGTGNEQYF.

The CDR3 sequence is CASSANRVGEQFF. CDR3 nucleotide sequence: TGTGCCAGCAGCGCTAACAGGGTTGGCGAGCAGTTCTTC. The V call is TRBV7-2, the J call TRBJ2-1; D might be TRBD1 (6 bases). From germline, CDR1 is SGHTA and CDR2 FQGNSA. This CDR3 is built from 13 residues. V was shortened by 5 bases and J by 10 bases, with 15 bases between the two germline ends.

The V call is TRBV4-1, the J call TRBJ2-7; TRBD1 is a possible D gene (5 bases). The CDR3 has 14 residues. V lost 3 bases and J 2 bases, leaving 11 bases between the germline ends. Germline CDR1 is MGHRA and CDR2 is YSYEKL. For the CDR3, the DNA is TGCGCCAGCAGCCACGACAGACTTACCTACGAGCAGTACTTC. Its translation is CASSHDRLTYEQYF.

This clonotype was found a few times. The V and J genes are TRBV14 and TRBJ2-3; D is unresolved. Germline V gene data show CDR1 as SGHDN and CDR2 as FVKESK. The CDR3 is 16 amino acids. V was shortened by 0 bases and J by 0 bases, with 10 bases between the two germline ends. The CDR3 nucleotides read TGTGCCAGCAGCCAAGATCAACGGGCTAGCACAGATACGCAGTATTTT. Translation: CASSQDQRASTDTQYF.

The J gene is TRBJ2-6, the V gene TRBV27; D is perhaps TRBD1 (6 bases). V was pared by 5 bases and J by 2 bases, with 13 bases between. Germline-derived CDR1 and CDR2 are MNHEY and SMNVEV (reference sequence). The CDR3 covers 16 residues. CDR3 nucleotide sequence: TGTGCCAGCAGTGCGCAGGGGCGACCTGGGGCCAACGTCCTGACTTTC. Its protein product is CASSAQGRPGANVLTF.

This clonotype was counted only a few times. This chain links TRBV5-1 with TRBJ2-3; the D gene is possibly TRBD2 (6 bases). The CDR3 contains 14 residues. CDR1 SGHRS and CDR2 YFSETQ come from the germline V gene. Trimming shortened V by 7 bases and J by 0 bases, and 12 bases separated the two germline ends. CDR3 amino acids: CASASGTSTDTQYF. CDR3 sequence (DNA): TGCGCCAGCGCATCGGGGACTAGCACAGATACGCAGTATTTT.

V is TRBV6-2 or TRBV6-3 and J is TRBJ2-1, with TRBD2 matching 14 bases. V shed 2 bases, J shed 0 bases, and the junction held 3 bases outside the gene matches. From germline, CDR1 is MNHEY and CDR2 SVGEGT. The CDR3 sequence is 18 residues long. This CDR3 is CASSYGGTSGSSYNEQFF. The CDR3 bases are TGTGCCAGCAGTTACGGGGGGACTAGCGGGAGCTCCTACAATGAGCAGTTCTTC.

The chain couples TRBV29-1 to TRBJ2-1; the match to TRBD2 covers 9 bases. The CDR3 has 18 residues. The germline CDR1 and CDR2 sequences are SQVTM and ANQGSEA. With 2 bases clipped from V and 0 bases from J, the junction kept 11 bases outside the gene matches. CDR3 in amino acids: CSVELRGGRASSYNEQFF. The CDR3 DNA follows: TGCAGCGTTGAATTGCGGGGGGGCCGAGCGAGCTCCTACAATGAGCAGTTCTTC.